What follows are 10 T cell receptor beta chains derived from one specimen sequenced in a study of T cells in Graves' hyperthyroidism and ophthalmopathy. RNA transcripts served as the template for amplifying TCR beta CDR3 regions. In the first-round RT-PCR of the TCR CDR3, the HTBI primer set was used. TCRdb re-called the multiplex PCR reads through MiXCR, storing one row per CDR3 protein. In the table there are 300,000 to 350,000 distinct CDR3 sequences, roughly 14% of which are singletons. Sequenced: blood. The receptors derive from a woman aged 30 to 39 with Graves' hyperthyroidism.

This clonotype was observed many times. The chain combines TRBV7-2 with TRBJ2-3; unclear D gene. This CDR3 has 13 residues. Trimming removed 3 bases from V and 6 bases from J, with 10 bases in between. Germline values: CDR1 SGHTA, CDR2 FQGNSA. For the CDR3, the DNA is TGTGCCAGCAGCTTTTTGTTCGGGGATACGCAGTATTTT. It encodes CASSFLFGDTQYF.

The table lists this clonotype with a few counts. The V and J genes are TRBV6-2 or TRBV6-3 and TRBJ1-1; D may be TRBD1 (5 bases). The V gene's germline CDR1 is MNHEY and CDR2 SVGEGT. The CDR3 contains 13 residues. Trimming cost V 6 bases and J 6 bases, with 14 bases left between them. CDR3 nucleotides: TGTGCCAGCAGCCAAAAGGGGACGGCTGAAGCTTTCTTT. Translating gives CASSQKGTAEAFF.

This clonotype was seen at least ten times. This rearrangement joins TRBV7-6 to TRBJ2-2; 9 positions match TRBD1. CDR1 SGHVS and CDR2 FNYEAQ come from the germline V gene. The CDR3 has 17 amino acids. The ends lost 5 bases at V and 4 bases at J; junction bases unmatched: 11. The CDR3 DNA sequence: TGTGCCAGCAGCGCGAATCCGGGACAGGGTGCCACCGGGGAGCTGTTTTTT. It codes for CASSANPGQGATGELFF. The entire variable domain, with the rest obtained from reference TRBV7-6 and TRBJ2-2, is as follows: GAGVSQSPRYKVTKRGQDVALRCDPISGHVSLYWYRQALGQGPEFLTYFNYEAQQDKSGLPNDRFSAERPEGSISTLTIQRTEQRDSAMYRCASSANPGQGATGELFFGEGSRLTVL.

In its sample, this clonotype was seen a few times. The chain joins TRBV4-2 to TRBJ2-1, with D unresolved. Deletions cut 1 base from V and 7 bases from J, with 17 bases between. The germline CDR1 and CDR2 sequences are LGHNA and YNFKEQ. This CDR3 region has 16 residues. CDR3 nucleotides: TGTGCCAGCAGCCAAGCCAGCTATCCCCAAACTAATGAGCAGTTCTTC. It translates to CASSQASYPQTNEQFF.

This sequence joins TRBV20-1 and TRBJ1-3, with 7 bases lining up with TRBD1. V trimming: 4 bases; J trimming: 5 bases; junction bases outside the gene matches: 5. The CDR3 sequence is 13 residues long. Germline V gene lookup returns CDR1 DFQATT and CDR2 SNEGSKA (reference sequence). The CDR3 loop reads CSAIPGGRNTIYF. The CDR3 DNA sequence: TGCAGTGCTATACCAGGGGGGAGAAACACCATATATTTT.

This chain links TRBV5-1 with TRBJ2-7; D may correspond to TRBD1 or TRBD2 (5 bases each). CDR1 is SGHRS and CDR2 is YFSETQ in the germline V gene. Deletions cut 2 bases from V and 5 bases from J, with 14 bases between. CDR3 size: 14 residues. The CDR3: CASSFRVGADEQYF. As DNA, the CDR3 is TGCGCCAGCAGCTTCAGGGTCGGGGCGGACGAGCAGTACTTC.

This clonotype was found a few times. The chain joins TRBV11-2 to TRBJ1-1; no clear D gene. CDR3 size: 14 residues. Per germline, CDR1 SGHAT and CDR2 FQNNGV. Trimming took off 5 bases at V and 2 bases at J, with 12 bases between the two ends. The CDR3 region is CASSRSSTNTEAFF. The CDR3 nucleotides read TGTGCCAGCAGCCGGAGTAGTACTAACACTGAAGCTTTCTTT.

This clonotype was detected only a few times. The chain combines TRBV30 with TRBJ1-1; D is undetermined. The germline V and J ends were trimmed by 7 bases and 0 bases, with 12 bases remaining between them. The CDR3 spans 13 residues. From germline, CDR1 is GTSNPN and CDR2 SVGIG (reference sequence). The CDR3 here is CALLPLVNTEAFF. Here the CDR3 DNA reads TGTGCCTTGCTCCCGTTGGTGAACACTGAAGCTTTCTTT.

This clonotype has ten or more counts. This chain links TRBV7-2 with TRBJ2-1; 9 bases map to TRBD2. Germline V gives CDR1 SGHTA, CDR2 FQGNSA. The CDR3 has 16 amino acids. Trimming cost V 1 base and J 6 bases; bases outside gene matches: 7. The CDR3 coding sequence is TGTGCCAGCAGCTTAGACGAGACTAGCGGCCCCAATGAGCAGTTCTTC. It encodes CASSLDETSGPNEQFF.

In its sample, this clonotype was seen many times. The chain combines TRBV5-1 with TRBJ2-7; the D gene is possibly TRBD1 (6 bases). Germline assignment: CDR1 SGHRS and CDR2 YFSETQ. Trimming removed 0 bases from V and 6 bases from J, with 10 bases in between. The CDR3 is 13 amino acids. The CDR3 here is CASSLGQVGEQYF. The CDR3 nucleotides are TGCGCCAGCAGCTTGGGACAGGTGGGCGAGCAGTACTTC.